This record looks at one T cell receptor (beta chain) sequence and its context. Its antigen remains unidentified. Additional DNA sequences in this sample encode the identical CDR3. The data were taken from a study of Tregs in tolerant kidney transplant recipients. Whole-study results and caveats: Tregs expanded with activated donor B cells seemed most donor-specific. Some patients' samples used different primers over time, so nucleotide sequences weren't comparable.

V lost 4 bases, J lost 5 bases, and 5 bases stayed unmatched. The CDR3 contains 14 residues. Germline V gene lookup returns CDR1 GTSNPN and CDR2 SVGIG (reference sequence). Some clones are missing from TCRdb's copy, which holds only in-frame ones; the method was immunoSEQ multiplex PCR. The data contain tens of thousands of clones, roughly 93% of them singletons. Unstimulated Tregs (CD4+CD25+CD127-) and CD4+CD25- non-Tregs were sorted from PBMCs. The sequence was collected from a human donor who received a combined kidney and bone marrow transplant. The chain employs TRBV30 and TRBJ1-6; TRBD1 aligns across 7 bases. The sequenced sample was CD4+ T cells from blood, obtained before the transplant. The CDR3 spells CAWTGTANNSPLHF. The CDR3 DNA reads as TGTGCCTGGACCGGGACAGCAAATAATTCACCCCTCCACTTT.